Listed below are T cell receptor beta chains from one sample, sequenced in a study of beta chain features in type 1 diabetes. Generated by immunoSEQ multiplex PCR, the TCRdb table keeps only in-frame clones and is missing some. The data contain roughly 290,000 clones, over 14% of them seen just once; the ten biggest clones take up less than 0.02%. Sequencing used naive CD4+ T cells from blood. The source of these receptors is a man between 18 and 35 years old with type 1 diabetes. Both conserved end residues are part of each CDR3. D genes are given only for firm matches. Clone size is shown for a subset of rows, as once, few, many or a class of expanded clone.

DNA: TGTGCCAGCAGCTCAGAGACAGGTTGCACCTTC
CDR3: CASSSETGCTF
D: NA
J: TRBJ1-2
length: 11
V: TRBV5-8
size: NA

DNA: TGTGCCAGCTCACCACGGGGCGGGGAGGAACTACCCGTACGGGGCTACACCTTC
CDR3: CASSPRGGEELPVRGYTF
D: NA
J: TRBJ1-2
length: 18
V: TRBV18
size: NA

DNA: TGTGCCAGCAGTGCGATACGGGAGACCCAGTACTTC
CDR3: CASSAIRETQYF
D: NA
J: TRBJ2-5
length: 12
V: TRBV28
size: NA

DNA: TGTGCCAGCAGTTGGGCAGGTTCCTACGAGCAGTACTTC
CDR3: CASSWAGSYEQYF
D: NA
J: TRBJ2-7
length: 13
V: TRBV28
size: NA

DNA: TGCGCCAGTGCGGACAGCTCTGGAAACACCATATATTTT
CDR3: CASADSSGNTIYF
D: NA
J: TRBJ1-3
length: 13
V: TRBV5-1
size: NA

DNA: TGTGCCAGCAGTTCTCCTAGCGGGGCCCACAATGAGCAGTTCTTC
CDR3: CASSSPSGAHNEQFF
D: TRBD2
J: TRBJ2-1
length: 15
V: TRBV6-5
size: few

DNA: TGTGCCACACACACATACCAGACAGGGGCCACTGAAGCTTTCTTT
CDR3: CATHTYQTGATEAFF
D: TRBD1
J: TRBJ1-1
length: 15
V: TRBV7-9
size: NA

DNA: TGCAGTCCGTCGGGACAAGAGACCCAGTACTTC
CDR3: CSPSGQETQYF
D: NA
J: TRBJ2-5
length: 11
V: TRBV20-1
size: few

DNA: TGCGCCAGCAGCCCCGTCTTGCAACCGGGCAAAAACATTCAGTACTTC
CDR3: CASSPVLQPGKNIQYF
D: NA
J: TRBJ2-4
length: 16
V: TRBV4-1
size: NA

DNA: TGTGCCAGCTCACCGGCGGGGTCGAACACTGAAGCTTTCTTT
CDR3: CASSPAGSNTEAFF
D: NA
J: TRBJ1-1
length: 14
V: TRBV18
size: NA

DNA: TGCGCCAGCAGCCAAGATTCTCTGGATCCGGATTGGGGCCGAAAACTGTTTTTT
CDR3: CASSQDSLDPDWGRKLFF
D: NA
J: TRBJ1-4
length: 18
V: TRBV4-3
size: NA

DNA: TGTGCCAGCAGCTCCGCTGTGGGGGGAAGGAATGAAAAACTGTTTTTT
CDR3: CASSSAVGGRNEKLFF
D: NA
J: TRBJ1-4
length: 16
V: TRBV5-4
size: NA

DNA: TGTGCCAGCAGCTTGGAGGGGGCTGGCAATCAGCCCCAGCATTTT
CDR3: CASSLEGAGNQPQHF
D: TRBD1
J: TRBJ1-5
length: 15
V: TRBV7-9
size: NA

DNA: TGTGCCAGCAATCAGGCACCAGATACGCAGTATTTT
CDR3: CASNQAPDTQYF
D: NA
J: TRBJ2-3
length: 12
V: TRBV2
size: few

DNA: TGTGCCTGGAGCGGCCTACAGATACTAGCCAAAAACATTCAGTACTTC
CDR3: CAWSGLQILAKNIQYF
D: NA
J: TRBJ2-4
length: 16
V: TRBV30
size: NA

DNA: TGTGCCAGCAGTTACTCCGGTGAGACCCAGTACTTC
CDR3: CASSYSGETQYF
D: NA
J: TRBJ2-5
length: 12
V: TRBV27
size: NA

DNA: TGTGCCAGCAGCATACAGGCGGTCGACGGCTACACCTTC
CDR3: CASSIQAVDGYTF
D: NA
J: TRBJ1-2
length: 13
V: TRBV5-4
size: NA

DNA: TGCGCCAGCAGCCTCGCCTACGGTTCCTACGAGCAGTACTTC
CDR3: CASSLAYGSYEQYF
D: NA
J: TRBJ2-7
length: 14
V: TRBV5-1
size: NA

DNA: TGTGCCAGCAGCTTAGAAAACAGGGTCTACGAGCAGTACTTC
CDR3: CASSLENRVYEQYF
D: NA
J: TRBJ2-7
length: 14
V: TRBV7-9
size: few

DNA: TGCGCCAGCAGCTTGGCGTCTAGCGTGCCCTACAATGAGCAGTTCTTC
CDR3: CASSLASSVPYNEQFF
D: NA
J: TRBJ2-1
length: 16
V: TRBV5-1
size: NA

DNA: TGTGCCATCATGTTCTCAGCGGGGGACAATGAGCAGTTCTTC
CDR3: CAIMFSAGDNEQFF
D: TRBD2
J: TRBJ2-1
length: 14
V: TRBV10-3
size: NA

DNA: TGTGCCTGGAGCTGGACTGTTCAAGAGACCCAGTACTTC
CDR3: CAWSWTVQETQYF
D: NA
J: TRBJ2-5
length: 13
V: TRBV30
size: NA

DNA: TGTGCCAGCAGCTATCTTGGGGGGACGGCAGGGGAGCAGTACTTC
CDR3: CASSYLGGTAGEQYF
D: NA
J: TRBJ2-7
length: 15
V: TRBV7-2
size: few

DNA: TGCAGCGTCCCATTGGCGGGGGGGGAAGATACGCAGTATTTT
CDR3: CSVPLAGGEDTQYF
D: TRBD2
J: TRBJ2-3
length: 14
V: TRBV29-1
size: NA

DNA: TGTGCCACGGGACAGACTGGGGAGCCCCAGCATTTT
CDR3: CATGQTGEPQHF
D: TRBD1
J: TRBJ1-5
length: 12
V: TRBV2
size: NA

DNA: TGTGCCAGCAGCTTCCCCGTTAGCTCTGGGGCCAACGTCCTGACTTTC
CDR3: CASSFPVSSGANVLTF
D: NA
J: TRBJ2-6
length: 16
V: TRBV7-9
size: NA

DNA: TGTGCCAGCAGCTTGACCGTAGCGGGTGGGAGCACAGATACGCAGTATTTT
CDR3: CASSLTVAGGSTDTQYF
D: TRBD2
J: TRBJ2-3
length: 17
V: TRBV5-4
size: few

DNA: TGTGCCAGCAGCTCCACTAGCTTATCCGGGGAGCTGTTTTTT
CDR3: CASSSTSLSGELFF
D: NA
J: TRBJ2-2
length: 14
V: TRBV7-9
size: few

DNA: TGTGCCAGCAGTCGAATCCGGAGGGGCCAAGAGACCCAGTACTTC
CDR3: CASSRIRRGQETQYF
D: NA
J: TRBJ2-5
length: 15
V: TRBV7-2
size: NA

DNA: TGTGCCAGCAGCGTGAGACAGGGGGCGCTGGGCTACACCTTC
CDR3: CASSVRQGALGYTF
D: TRBD1
J: TRBJ1-2
length: 14
V: TRBV5-6
size: NA

DNA: TGTGCCAGCAGCCCGTTACAGGGCCCCTGGACCCAGTACTTC
CDR3: CASSPLQGPWTQYF
D: NA
J: TRBJ2-5
length: 14
V: TRBV7-2
size: few

DNA: TGTGCCTGGAGTGTAGGGACTAGCGGGAGGGCCATGAAGACCCAGTACTTC
CDR3: CAWSVGTSGRAMKTQYF
D: TRBD2
J: TRBJ2-5
length: 17
V: TRBV30
size: few

DNA: TGTGCCAGCAGCTGGCAGACTAGCGGGAAGAGGGTCGAGCAGTACTTC
CDR3: CASSWQTSGKRVEQYF
D: TRBD2
J: TRBJ2-7
length: 16
V: TRBV13
size: few

DNA: TGTGCCAGCAGCTTTAGCGGGGCAAGTTTCGAGACCCAGTACTTC
CDR3: CASSFSGASFETQYF
D: TRBD2
J: TRBJ2-5
length: 15
V: TRBV7-2
size: NA

DNA: TGTGCCAGCAGCCCGCCCGTGACTGGAAACTATGGCTACACCTTC
CDR3: CASSPPVTGNYGYTF
D: NA
J: TRBJ1-2
length: 15
V: TRBV7-9
size: few

DNA: TGTGCCAGCAGTTACCGGGAGTCAGCGGATACGCAGTATTTT
CDR3: CASSYRESADTQYF
D: NA
J: TRBJ2-3
length: 14
V: TRBV6-5
size: few

DNA: TGTGCCAGCAGTTACGTGACTAGCGGGAGTCAGACCCAGTACTTC
CDR3: CASSYVTSGSQTQYF
D: TRBD2
J: TRBJ2-5
length: 15
V: TRBV6-6
size: few

DNA: TGTGCCAGCTCACTCGAGACTCCCAATGAGCAGTTCTTC
CDR3: CASSLETPNEQFF
D: NA
J: TRBJ2-1
length: 13
V: TRBV18
size: NA

DNA: TGTGCCAGCAGCTTGGCCCCTCCTGAGACCCAGTACTTC
CDR3: CASSLAPPETQYF
D: NA
J: TRBJ2-5
length: 13
V: TRBV5-4
size: few

DNA: TGCGCCAGCAGCCAACTACCTAATTCCTACGGGGTAGCTAACTATGGCTACACCTTC
CDR3: CASSQLPNSYGVANYGYTF
D: NA
J: TRBJ1-2
length: 19
V: TRBV4-3
size: NA

DNA: TGTGCCAGCAGGATCCTCGGGGGGGGTGCTTTCTTT
CDR3: CASRILGGGAFF
D: NA
J: TRBJ1-1
length: 12
V: TRBV7-9
size: NA